The 19 T cell receptor beta chains reported below all come from one sample, sequenced in a study of cytomegalovirus exposure and HLA in healthy donors. Both 60 Vbeta primers and 13 Jbeta primers went into the PCR. Clones were sequenced by immunoSEQ multiplex PCR, and TCRdb holds only the in-frame ones, with some missing. Altogether about 160,000 clones are present, approximately 82% being singletons, with the ten largest covering around 6.6%. Input material: PBMCs. Source of these receptors: a man between 45 and 60 years old in good health and CMV-seropositive.

The chain uses TRBV28 and TRBJ2-7; the D gene is possibly TRBD1 (7 bases). Trimming stripped 4 bases from V and 2 bases from J, with 27 bases between. The CDR3 has 19 amino acids. Germline V lookup: CDR1 MDHEN, CDR2 SYDVKM. CDR3 sequence: CASSSPAGQISTVAYEQYF. The CDR3 DNA reads as TGTGCCAGCAGTTCACCCGCGGGACAGATATCTACGGTTGCCTACGAGCAGTACTTC.

As to this clone: The same CDR3 arises from other DNA sequences in this sample as well. The chain employs TRBV9 and TRBJ2-1, with a possible D match to TRBD2 (6 bases). Germline lookup yields CDR1 SGDLS and CDR2 YYNGEE. The CDR3 length is 12 residues. Between the trimmed V and J ends, which lost 0 bases and 9 bases, there was a span of 7 bases. The chain's CDR3 is CASSVGGGEQFF. In DNA form, the CDR3 reads TGTGCCAGCAGCGTAGGGGGAGGTGAGCAGTTCTTC.

The V and J genes are TRBV12-5 and TRBJ2-2, with 8 bases fitting TRBD1. CDR3 length: 15 residues. Trimming removed 0 bases from V and 5 bases from J; junction bases left unmatched: 2. Germline CDR1 is LGHNT and CDR2 is FRNRAP. The CDR3 DNA reads as TGTGCTAGTGGTTTGGTACAGGGGGTAACCGGGGAGCTGTTTTTT. The encoded protein is CASGLVQGVTGELFF.

The chain carries TRBV2 and TRBJ2-7; tentative D call: TRBD1 (6 bases). The CDR3 has 13 amino acids. Germline CDR1 and CDR2: SNHLY and FYNNEI. The V and J ends lost 6 bases and 6 bases respectively, with 15 bases between them. The CDR3 DNA is TGTGCCAGCAGCGGACAGATCGGTCTCGAGCAGTACTTC. It codes for CASSGQIGLEQYF.

This clone appeared a single time. This chain connects TRBV7-8 to TRBJ1-2; no clear D. Germline lookup yields CDR1 SGHVS and CDR2 FQNEAQ. Between the trimmed V and J ends, which lost 2 bases and 6 bases, there was a span of 10 bases. This CDR3 comprises 13 residues. As DNA, the CDR3 is TGTGCCAGCAGCTTAAATTTTCGAGATGGCTACACCTTC. Translated, it gives CASSLNFRDGYTF. The full variable domain, rest sourced from reference TRBV7-8 and TRBJ1-2, is GAGVSQSPRYKVAKRGQDVALRCDPISGHVSLFWYQQALGQGPEFLTYFQNEAQLDKSGLPSDRFFAERPEGSVSTLKIQRTQQEDSAVYLCASSLNFRDGYTFGSGTRLTVV.

This chain connects TRBV19 to TRBJ2-6; 7 bases line up with TRBD1. The CDR3 has 17 residues. Germline V gene sequence: CDR1 LNHDA, CDR2 SQIVND (reference sequence). With 4 bases clipped from V and 0 bases from J, the junction kept 6 bases outside the gene matches. The CDR3 sequence: CASSRTTGNSGANVLTF. CDR3 nucleotide sequence: TGTGCCAGTAGTAGGACGACAGGGAACTCTGGGGCCAACGTCCTGACTTTC. The variable domain in full, with the rest retrieved from reference TRBV19 and TRBJ2-6, is DGGITQSPKYLFRKEGQNVTLSCEQNLNHDAMYWYRQDPGQGLRLIYYSQIVNDFQKGDIAEGYSVSREKKESFPLTVTSAQKNPTAFYLCASSRTTGNSGANVLTFGAGSRLTVL.

This chain joins TRBV29-1 and TRBJ1-2, with D perhaps TRBD1 (5 bases). V lost 8 bases and J lost 4, with 14 bases in between. CDR1 and CDR2 (germline): SQVTM, ANQGSEA. CDR3 length: 12 amino acids. Written as DNA, the CDR3 is TGCAGCACTCGTGGGGCAAGCTATGGCTACACCTTC. Translating gives CSTRGASYGYTF.

This clone came up a few times. This chain uses TRBV5-6 with TRBJ2-5, with 8 bases that match TRBD1. Losses at the gene ends were 4 bases for V and 5 bases for J; bases not matched to a gene: 13. The germline V gene has CDR1 SGHDT and CDR2 YYEEEE. This CDR3 has 16 residues. This CDR3 is CASSLKGQGAFETQYF. CDR3 DNA: TGTGCCAGCAGCCTAAAGGGCCAGGGGGCTTTCGAGACCCAGTACTTC.

The chain employs TRBV5-6 and TRBJ2-7; TRBD2 might be the D (5 bases). The CDR3 runs to 15 residues. Germline V gene sequence: CDR1 SGHDT, CDR2 YYEEEE. V lost 0 bases and J lost 2, with 12 bases in between. For the CDR3, the DNA is TGTGCCAGCAGCTTGGTGTCGGGAAAAACCTACGAGCAGTACTTC. Translated, it gives CASSLVSGKTYEQYF. Variable domain in full (rest from reference TRBV5-6 and TRBJ2-7): DAGVTQSPTHLIKTRGQQVTLRCSPKSGHDTVSWYQQALGQGPQFIFQYYEEEERQRGNFPDRFSGHQFPNYSSELNVNALLLGDSALYLCASSLVSGKTYEQYFGPGTRLTVT.

This chain links TRBV11-2 with TRBJ2-7; TRBD1 might be the D (6 bases). CDR1 is SGHAT, CDR2 FQNNGV, per germline. This CDR3 region has 14 residues. Trimming removed 3 bases at V and 4 bases at J, with 13 bases between. CDR3 region: CASSFLGTFYEQYV. The DNA for the CDR3 is TGTGCCAGCAGCTTCCTCGGGACATTTTACGAGCAGTACGTC.

This clone appeared a single time. The CDR3 region is CASSQTGTGGLGGELFF. CDR3 bases: TGTGCCAGCAGCCAGACCGGGACAGGGGGATTGGGCGGGGAGCTGTTTTTT. The chain is built from TRBV4-2 and TRBJ2-2; 11 nucleotides line up with TRBD1. CDR1 is LGHNA, CDR2 YNFKEQ, per germline. V gave up 3 bases and J gave up 7 bases; unmatched junction bases: 10. This CDR3 has 17 amino acids.

This clone has a single count. This chain joins TRBV5-1 and TRBJ2-1, with 9 bases lining up with TRBD2. The CDR3 length is 15 residues. The V and J ends lost 1 base and 7 bases, in that order; junction bases with no gene match: 6. CDR1 SGHRS and CDR2 YFSETQ come from the germline V gene. This CDR3 is CASSLSGGLGNEQFF. For the CDR3, the DNA is TGCGCCAGCAGCTTGAGCGGGGGGCTGGGGAATGAGCAGTTCTTC.

The chain is built from TRBV7-8 and TRBJ2-5, with TRBD2 matching over 10 bases. CDR1 is SGHVS and CDR2 is FQNEAQ in the germline V gene. The CDR3 extends over 14 amino acids. The V and J ends lost 5 bases and 5 bases, in that order; junction bases with no gene match: 5. CDR3 amino acids: CASSPVAGGETQYF. The CDR3 nucleotides are TGTGCCAGCAGCCCCGTAGCGGGAGGCGAGACCCAGTACTTC.

This clone was picked up a small number of times. The chain combines TRBV6-1 with TRBJ2-2; weak D call: TRBD2 (6 bases). V was clipped by 6 bases and J by 4 bases, with 15 bases between them. The germline gives CDR1 MNHNS, CDR2 SASEGT. CDR3 length: 15 residues. The CDR3 coding sequence is TGTGCCAGCAGGCCCTTGGCGGGGAGCACCGGGGAGCTGTTTTTT. This codes for CASRPLAGSTGELFF.

This clone was recorded once. The chain carries TRBV11-2 and TRBJ2-7; tentatively, D is TRBD2 (6 bases). The CDR3 is 15 amino acids. V lost 1 base and J 4 bases, leaving 14 bases between the germline ends. Germline V gene sequence: CDR1 SGHAT, CDR2 FQNNGV. The CDR3 protein is CASSLGPGAGYEQYF. The CDR3 DNA follows: TGTGCCAGCAGCTTAGGACCCGGGGCGGGGTACGAGCAGTACTTC.

This rearrangement joins TRBV9 to TRBJ2-2; 10 nucleotides agree with TRBD2. J lost 8 bases, V lost 5 bases, and 12 bases had no gene match. CDR1 is SGDLS and CDR2 is YYNGEE in the germline V gene. The CDR3 sequence is 16 residues long. For the CDR3, the DNA is TGTGCCAGCAGTACAACTAGCGGGGCCCCGGGAGGGGAGCTGTTTTTT. It specifies CASSTTSGAPGGELFF.

The gene calls are TRBV5-1 and TRBJ2-1; TRBD2 agrees at 8 bases. The CDR3 is 15 amino acids. V shed 3 bases and J 7 bases; nucleotides not matched to a gene: 9. Germline V gene data show CDR1 as SGHRS and CDR2 as YFSETQ. CDR3 loop: CASSSSWVAGNEQFF. DNA for the CDR3: TGCGCCAGCAGCTCTTCTTGGGTAGCGGGGAATGAGCAGTTCTTC. Based on the CDR3 plus reference TRBV5-1 and TRBJ2-1, the full variable domain is KAGVTQTPRYLIKTRGQQVTLSCSPISGHRSVSWYQQTPGQGLQFLFEYFSETQRNKGNFPGRFSGRQFSNSRSEMNVSTLELGDSALYLCASSSSWVAGNEQFFGPGTRLTVL.

The CDR3 nucleotides are TGTGCCAGCAAAATCAGTGCAACTAATGAAAAACTGTTTTTT. It codes for CASKISATNEKLFF. The chain carries TRBV2 and TRBJ1-4; unclear D gene. The CDR3 consists of 14 residues. V lost 7 bases, J lost 0 bases, and 9 bases lay in between. Germline lookup yields CDR1 SNHLY and CDR2 FYNNEI.

The chain recombines TRBV15 with TRBJ1-1, with TRBD1 matching 12 bases. Germline V gene lookup returns CDR1 LNHNV and CDR2 YYDKDF (reference sequence). CDR3 length: 18 residues. J gave up 5 bases and V 4 bases, and 14 bases lay outside the gene matches. Here the CDR3 reads CATSKFRDRGRGSTEAFF. CDR3 DNA: TGTGCCACCAGCAAATTCCGGGACAGGGGGCGCGGATCGACTGAAGCTTTCTTT.